A single sample is the source of the 26 T cell receptor beta chains below, sequenced in a study of T cell responses to AZD1222 COVID-19 vaccine. Profiling relied on immunoSEQ multiplex PCR, and the TCRdb table lists in-frame clones only, not all of them. The repertoire has around 120,000 clones, around 94% of them found once; the top ten carry roughly 2%. Sequenced here: peripheral blood, sampled on day 0 of AZD1222 vaccination. These receptors were taken from an adult in good health.

V gene TRBV27 combines with J gene TRBJ1-5; no clear D gene. V lost 7 bases and J 0 bases, leaving 7 bases between the germline ends. This CDR3 has 13 residues. Germline-derived CDR1 and CDR2 are MNHEY and SMNVEV (reference sequence). CDR3 DNA sequence: TGTGCCAGCACCGGGATTAGCAATCAGCCCCAGCATTTT. This translates into CASTGISNQPQHF.

The chain employs TRBV2 and TRBJ1-2; tentative D call: TRBD1 (5 bases). V lost 2 bases and J lost 7, with 11 bases in between. Germline CDR1 SNHLY, CDR2 FYNNEI. The CDR3 contains 13 residues. The DNA of the CDR3 is TGTGCCAGCAGTGAACCAGGGACGAGTGGCTACACCTTC. It is translated as CASSEPGTSGYTF. Variable domain in full (rest from reference TRBV2 and TRBJ1-2): EPEVTQTPSHQVTQMGQEVILRCVPISNHLYFYWYRQILGQKVEFLVSFYNNEISEKSEIFDDQFSVERPDGSNFTLKIRSTKLEDSAMYFCASSEPGTSGYTFGSGTRLTVV.

This clone was counted a single time. The chain joins TRBV6-5 to TRBJ1-3; D is undetermined. With 8 bases removed from V and 1 base from J, the gap between germline ends came to 15 bases. The CDR3 has 15 residues. Germline V gene lookup returns CDR1 MNHEY and CDR2 SVGAGI. The CDR3 coding sequence is TGTGCCAGCCGACGCGATGAACTTTCTGGAAACACCATATATTTT. Residues: CASRRDELSGNTIYF.

This chain connects TRBV30 to TRBJ1-1, with TRBD1 as a possible D gene (6 bases). The V and J ends lost 0 bases and 0 bases respectively, with 8 bases between them. This CDR3 spans 14 amino acids. CDR1 is GTSNPN, CDR2 SVGIG, per germline (reference sequence). CDR3 protein: CAWSVRTVNTEAFF. The CDR3 nucleotides read TGTGCCTGGAGTGTAAGGACAGTGAACACTGAAGCTTTCTTT.

This chain connects TRBV28 to TRBJ2-2; unclear D gene. The V and J ends lost 9 bases and 7 bases respectively, with 6 bases between them. This CDR3 is built from 10 residues. The germline V gene encodes CDR1 MDHEN and CDR2 SYDVKM. DNA of the CDR3: TGTGCCAGTGAGGACGGGGAGCTGTTTTTT. Encoded protein: CASEDGELFF.

This chain joins TRBV9 and TRBJ1-4; the D gene is possibly TRBD1 (5 bases). The CDR3 contains 13 residues. With 4 bases removed from V and 14 bases from J, the gap between germline ends came to 18 bases. Germline-derived CDR1 and CDR2 are SGDLS and YYNGEE. CDR3 bases: TGTGCCAGCAGCTCGCCGGGGGGAACGAGGCTGTTTTTT. It encodes CASSSPGGTRLFF.

V gene TRBV19 combines with J gene TRBJ1-5, with unresolved D. V gave up 3 bases and J gave up 4 bases, with 19 bases separating them. From germline, CDR1 is LNHDA and CDR2 SQIVND (reference sequence). The CDR3 is made up of 17 amino acids. In DNA, the CDR3 is TGTGCCAGTAGTATGTGGCTGACACCTGGAAGGAATCAGCCCCAGCATTTT. It codes for CASSMWLTPGRNQPQHF.

The rearrangement uses TRBV7-3 and TRBJ2-1; D remains ambiguous. This CDR3 is built from 13 residues. Germline V CDR1 and CDR2: SGHTA, FQGTGA. Trimming took 4 bases from V and 2 from J, leaving 6 bases between them. The DNA for the CDR3 is TGTGCCAGCAGCTCGGACCCCTACAATGAGCAGTTCTTC. It encodes CASSSDPYNEQFF.

The rearrangement joins TRBV27 to TRBJ1-5; 10 nucleotides match TRBD1. The CDR3 contains 15 residues. The V segment lost 4 bases and the J segment 4 bases; nucleotides outside the gene matches: 4. Looked up from germline, CDR1 is MNHEY and CDR2 is SMNVEV (reference sequence). The CDR3 nucleotides are TGTGCCAGCAGTTCGGGACAGGGGATTAATCAGCCCCAGCATTTT. Amino acid sequence: CASSSGQGINQPQHF.

Only one count was recorded for this clone. The chain is built from TRBV12-3 or TRBV12-4 and TRBJ1-1; no clear D gene. The CDR3 contains 12 residues. The V and J ends lost 6 bases and 1 base respectively, with 6 bases between them. CDR3 region: CASRTRNTEAFF. The CDR3 bases are TGTGCCAGCAGGACGCGGAACACTGAAGCTTTCTTT.

The chain links TRBV11-2 to TRBJ2-7; D remains unclear. This CDR3 has 15 amino acids. Germline CDR1 reads SGHAT; CDR2 reads FQNNGV. V gave up 1 base and J gave up 1 base, with 11 bases separating them. The CDR3 loop is CASSLGGSGSYEQYF. CDR3 coding DNA: TGTGCCAGCAGCTTAGGTGGCTCTGGGTCCTACGAGCAGTACTTC.

Written as DNA, the CDR3 is TGTGCCAGCAGCTTAGGGGGGGAGCAGTTCTTC. Translation gives CASSLGGEQFF. This rearrangement joins TRBV11-2 to TRBJ2-1; D tentatively fits TRBD1 or TRBD2 (5 bases each). There are 11 residues in the CDR3. Trimming cost V 1 base and J 10 bases, with 5 bases left between them. In germline, CDR1 is SGHAT, CDR2 FQNNGV.

This chain's CDR3 is CATTTPPGQGPVDTIYF. CDR3 nucleotides: TGTGCCACCACCACACCCCCGGGACAGGGCCCCGTAGACACCATATATTTT. This chain links TRBV24-1 with TRBJ1-3; 9 bases map to TRBD1. V shed 8 bases and J 8 bases; nucleotides not matched to a gene: 18. This CDR3 comprises 17 residues. In germline, CDR1 is KGHDR, CDR2 SFDVKD.

The chain recombines TRBV7-2 with TRBJ1-1, with TRBD1 identical over 9 bases. CDR1 is SGHTA and CDR2 is FQGNSA in the germline V gene. V lost 5 bases to trimming and J lost 4 bases; unmatched junction nucleotides: 5. The CDR3 extends over 14 amino acids. The CDR3 DNA sequence: TGTGCCAGCAGCGTACAGGGGGCGAGCACTGAAGCTTTCTTT. This encodes CASSVQGASTEAFF. The full variable domain, rest sourced from reference TRBV7-2 and TRBJ1-1, is GAGVSQSPSNKVTEKGKDVELRCDPISGHTALYWYRQSLGQGLEFLIYFQGNSAPDKSGLPSDRFSAERTGGSVSTLTIQRTQQEDSAVYLCASSVQGASTEAFFGQGTRLTVV.

Here the CDR3 reads CASSEGGGSGYTF. In nucleotides, the CDR3 is TGTGCCAGCAGCGAGGGCGGAGGGTCGGGCTACACCTTC. The chain recombines TRBV7-9 with TRBJ1-2, with unresolved D. The CDR3 has 13 residues. The germline CDR1 and CDR2 sequences are SEHNR and FQNEAQ (reference sequence). Deletions cut 5 bases from V and 8 bases from J, with 15 bases between.

V usage is TRBV10-3 and J usage is TRBJ1-6; D not certain. The V end was cut by 1 base, the J end by 10 bases, with 8 bases between. Germline CDR1 reads ENHRY; CDR2 reads SYGVKD. The length of the CDR3 is 13 residues. Here the CDR3 DNA reads TGTGCCATCAGTGAGTTTTCGTGGTCACCCCTCCACTTT. This translates into CAISEFSWSPLHF.

V is TRBV4-1 and J is TRBJ2-7, with 9 bases matching TRBD2. Losses at the gene ends were 1 base for V and 2 bases for J; bases not matched to a gene: 6. The CDR3 contains 16 residues. Germline lookup yields CDR1 MGHRA and CDR2 YSYEKL. This CDR3 reads CASSQVWLAGTYEQYF. The CDR3 bases are TGCGCCAGCAGCCAAGTATGGCTAGCGGGGACCTACGAGCAGTACTTC.

V is TRBV19 and J is TRBJ1-1; possible D gene TRBD1, 6 bases. V shed 8 bases and J shed 3 bases, with 16 bases lying between them. Germline-derived CDR1 and CDR2 are LNHDA and SQIVND (reference sequence). The CDR3 consists of 14 residues. This CDR3 is CASSPQGWYTEAFF. CDR3 DNA sequence: TGTGCCAGTTCTCCACAGGGATGGTACACTGAAGCTTTCTTT.

V is TRBV19 and J is TRBJ2-1, with TRBD1 matching over 7 bases. Trimming removed 1 base from V and 8 bases from J; junction bases left unmatched: 17. From germline, CDR1 is LNHDA and CDR2 SQIVND (reference sequence). CDR3 length: 18 amino acids. CDR3 bases: TGTGCCAGTAGTATAGTGGGTCTGGTAGGCAGGGGGATGGATGAGCAGTTCTTC. Protein: CASSIVGLVGRGMDEQFF. Based on the CDR3 plus reference TRBV19 and TRBJ2-1, the full variable domain is DGGITQSPKYLFRKEGQNVTLSCEQNLNHDAMYWYRQDPGQGLRLIYYSQIVNDFQKGDIAEGYSVSREKKESFPLTVTSAQKNPTAFYLCASSIVGLVGRGMDEQFFGPGTRLTVL.

The rearrangement links TRBV27 to TRBJ2-2, with 14 nucleotides matching TRBD2. Germline lookup yields CDR1 MNHEY and CDR2 SMNVEV (reference sequence). The CDR3 totals 18 residues. V lost 5 bases to trimming and J lost 0 bases; unmatched junction nucleotides: 5. Here the CDR3 DNA reads TGTGCCAGCAGTGCGGGACTAGCGGGAGCATCGAACACCGGGGAGCTGTTTTTT. Protein product: CASSAGLAGASNTGELFF.

The chain uses TRBV27 and TRBJ2-5; 9 nucleotides agree with TRBD1. In germline, CDR1 is MNHEY, CDR2 SMNVEV (reference sequence). With 5 bases clipped from V and 5 bases from J, the junction kept 12 bases outside the gene matches. This CDR3 is built from 16 residues. CDR3 sequence (DNA): TGTGCCAGCAGTAAGGGGGTTACAGGGGGCCAGGAGACCCAGTACTTC. It yields the protein CASSKGVTGGQETQYF.

The chain uses TRBV25-1 and TRBJ1-2; 10 nucleotides align to TRBD1. The germline V gene encodes CDR1 MGHDK and CDR2 SYGVNS. Trimming took 3 bases from V and 0 from J; bases not matched to a gene: 7. This CDR3 spans 17 amino acids. The CDR3 nucleotides read TGTGCCAGCAGTGACTTCGACAGGGGGCTACCTAACTATGGCTACACCTTC. It is translated as CASSDFDRGLPNYGYTF.

This clone was counted once. This chain uses TRBV9 with TRBJ1-2; D perhaps matches TRBD1 (6 bases). Germline values: CDR1 SGDLS, CDR2 YYNGEE. This CDR3 has 16 residues. V was trimmed by 0 bases and J by 4 bases, leaving 16 bases between them. The CDR3, as DNA: TGTGCCAGCAGCGTAGCTTTAGGGGGGCTCAGCTATGGCTACACCTTC. Translating gives CASSVALGGLSYGYTF.

This chain uses TRBV6-2 or TRBV6-3 with TRBJ1-2; TRBD1 matches at 7 bases. The germline CDR1 and CDR2 sequences are MNHEY and SVGEGT. V dropped 2 bases and J dropped 10; count of bases not matched to a gene: 13. This CDR3 is 15 amino acids long. CDR3 DNA sequence: TGTGCCAGCAGTTACCGGGACAGTCTGGGCGTACTCTACACCTTC. It codes for CASSYRDSLGVLYTF.

J is TRBJ1-1 and V is TRBV6-5; a weak D match, TRBD1 (5 bases). This CDR3 has 12 amino acids. The germline V gene encodes CDR1 MNHEY and CDR2 SVGAGI. The V and J ends lost 11 bases and 5 bases respectively, with 15 bases between them. This CDR3 is CAGQTGGTEAFF. DNA of the CDR3: TGTGCCGGACAAACGGGGGGAACTGAAGCTTTCTTT.

The chain is built from TRBV7-2 and TRBJ1-1; no reliable D call. This CDR3 region has 12 residues. Germline V gives CDR1 SGHTA, CDR2 FQGNSA. The V and J ends lost 8 bases and 1 base respectively, with 8 bases between them. CDR3 in amino acids: CASGKGNTEAFF. The CDR3, as DNA: TGTGCCAGCGGAAAGGGGAACACTGAAGCTTTCTTT.